This T cell receptor (beta chain) was sequenced during a study of preoperative IRX-2 immunotherapy in early breast cancer (dated by TCRdb to about 2019). CDR1 and CDR2 (KGHSH, LQKENI) derive from the germline V gene. Including the terminal cysteine and phenylalanine, the CDR3 comprises 14 residues. The only DNA kept is the CDR3, 42 bases in frame from the first base. Trimming takes 4 bases from V and 8 bases from J, and the germline ends sit 17 bases apart. The sample's treatment or condition, from its label and the paper: preoperative locoregional IRX-2 cytokine immunotherapy. The samples were obtained from a phase Ib study in which preoperative, locoregional IRX-2 cytokine immunotherapy intended to prime immune responses was tested. The donors were early-stage breast cancer patients who were given IRX-2 prior to surgery. As concerns this clone: Its antigen remains undetermined. Base quality data are lacking; no much larger clone is found one base away.

Receptor libraries were prepared by the immunoSEQ multiplex PCR assay. TCRdb provides this immuneACCESS table in a form limited to in-frame rearrangements. Some clones are lacking; in checked studies, under half of them reflect an unresolved V gene, and why the rest are absent is not known. Counted in this sample were about 98,000 clones; roughly 90% of them appeared once. The ten largest clones represent roughly 1.9% of the sample. The chain links TRBV18 with TRBJ1-1; TRBD1 is perhaps the D gene, given 5 matching bases. The TCR sequence derives from a human donor with breast cancer. Sample: tumor tissue, taken after IRX-2 immunotherapy. The nucleotides read TGTGCCAGCTCACAACGGCAGGGCCAGCCGGAAGCTTTCTTT. It translates to CASSQRQGQPEAFF.